A single T cell receptor (beta chain) is shown here with its context. Its antigen is still unknown. At one end the junction does not follow the germline gene, possibly because of a read error. The data are from a study of T cell repertoires in cytomegalovirus infection. Study-wide findings and caveats: Carriers of CMV and the relevant HLA type were discriminated by public TCR beta frequency. CMV-specific HLA-C-restricted TCR beta clonotypes dominated the ex vivo response.

CDR3 length: 11 residues. CDR1 and CDR2 (germline): SGHDT, YYEEEE. TCRdb re-called the reads with MiXCR, one entry per CDR3 protein. The sample consists of fewer than 250,000 distinct CDR3 sequences, roughly 22% of them appearing once. The specimen sequenced was CD8+ T cells from PBMCs. The chain recombines TRBV5-6 with TRBJ1-2; no firm D call. The receptor was derived from a human donor in good health (CMV status not recorded). Some clones in this sample may be carry-over from other donors' samples. CDR3 in amino acids: CASSFAGQASF. The CDR3 DNA reads TGTGCCAGCAGCTTTGCCGGGCAGGCCTCCTTC.